The clone carrying this TCR beta chain was found once. CDR3 length equals 16 residues. Per the germline V gene, CDR1 is MNHEY and CDR2 is SVGEGT. V shed 5 bases and J 6 bases; nucleotides not matched to a gene: 14. The entry originates in a study of blood T cell repertoires in COVID-19. Study overall: COVID-19 samples collected from the United States, Italy and Spain covered acute and convalescent phases. From T cells, B-cell-depleted T cells, or PBMCs came the material, which was cDNA or gDNA.

As originally analysed: Estimates of nucleated cell counts were drawn from the amplification of reference gene primers. Profiling relied on immunoSEQ multiplex PCR, and the TCRdb table lists in-frame clones only, not all of them. The V and J calls and clone size were taken over from that table, and D and trimming were inferred from the DNA. In the table there are around 210,000 clones, around 90% of which are singletons. The V gene is TRBV6-2 or TRBV6-3, the J gene TRBJ2-7; 9 bases line up with TRBD1. The sequencing input was peripheral blood. The origin of this receptor is a man aged 18 to 35 with active or convalescent COVID-19. Here the CDR3 DNA reads TGTGCCAGCAGTAATGGGGACAGGGCCATTTCACGCGAGCAGTACTTC. Translating it yields CASSNGDRAISREQYF.